This entry describes one T cell receptor (delta chain). The antigen remains undetermined. This sample stems from a study of Vδ1+ human thymocytes. The template was reverse-transcribed extracted RNA. The CDR3 regions were amplified by multiplex PCR from V-gene primers to a constant-region primer. TCRdb reapplied CATT to the multiplex PCR reads. The sample gives some 54,000 delta-chain clones, roughly 15% of which show up once; roughly 0.5% is in the top ten. The CDR3 runs 20 residues. Per germline, CDR1 TSWWSYY and CDR2 QGS. V was cut by 5 bases and J by 2 bases, with 30 bases left in between. Whole-study results and caveats: Thymic TRG and TRD repertoires appeared highly polyclonal.

The source is a boy under three years old who had congenital heart surgery. The rearrangement links TRDV1 to TRDJ1; tentatively, D is TRDD2 (7 bases). Material: Vdelta1+ gamma-delta thymocytes from the thymus. Regarding subset: FACS-sorted CD3+ TCRalphabeta- TCRVdelta1+ TCRVdelta2- thymocytes. CDR3 in amino acids: CALGKGLPPVGLGWTDKLIF. The DNA of the CDR3 is TGTGCTCTTGGGAAAGGCCTTCCTCCCGTGGGGCTGGGGTGGACCGATAAACTCATCTTT.